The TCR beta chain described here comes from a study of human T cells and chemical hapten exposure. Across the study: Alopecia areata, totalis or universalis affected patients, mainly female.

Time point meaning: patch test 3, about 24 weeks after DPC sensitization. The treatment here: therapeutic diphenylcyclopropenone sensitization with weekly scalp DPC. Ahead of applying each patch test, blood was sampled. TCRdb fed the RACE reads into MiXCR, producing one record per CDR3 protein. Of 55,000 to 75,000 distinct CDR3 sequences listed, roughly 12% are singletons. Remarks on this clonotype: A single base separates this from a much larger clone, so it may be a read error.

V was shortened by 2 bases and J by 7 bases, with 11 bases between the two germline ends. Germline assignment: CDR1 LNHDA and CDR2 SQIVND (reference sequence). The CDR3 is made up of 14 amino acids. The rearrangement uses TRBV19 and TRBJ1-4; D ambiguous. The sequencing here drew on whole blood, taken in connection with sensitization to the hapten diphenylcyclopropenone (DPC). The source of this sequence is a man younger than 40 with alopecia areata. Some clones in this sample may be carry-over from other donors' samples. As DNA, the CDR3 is TGTGCCAGTAGTATACCAGGCGGCGTTGAAAAACTGTTTTTT. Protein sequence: CASSIPGGVEKLFF.